This T cell receptor beta chain emerged from a study of T cell repertoires in ileal Crohn's disease. The CDR3 spans 12 residues. CDR1 and CDR2 (germline): MNHEY, SVGAGI. The V and J ends lost 7 bases and 4 bases respectively, with 10 bases between them. In its sample, this clone was seen a few times. Regarding time point: neoterminal ileum biopsy at postoperative endoscopy, about 6 months after surgery. Sequenced by immunoSEQ multiplex PCR; TCRdb stores in-frame clones only, minus some. Among about 62,000 clones listed, about 89% were seen once. The sequenced material came from ileal tissue. The TCR comes from an adult with Crohn's disease. The chain couples TRBV6-5 to TRBJ1-2, with D perhaps TRBD1 (5 bases). The chain's CDR3 is CASMGGGYGYTF. CDR3 DNA sequence: TGTGCCAGCATGGGGGGGGGCTATGGCTACACCTTC.